One sample yielded the 25 T cell receptor beta chains listed below, sequenced in a study of T cell responses to AZD1222 COVID-19 vaccine. Clones were sequenced by immunoSEQ multiplex PCR, and TCRdb holds only the in-frame ones, with some missing. This repertoire shows more than 100,000 clones, 90% found once; its top ten account for roughly 1.7%. This specimen consisted of peripheral blood, obtained on day 0 of AZD1222 vaccination. Every receptor here comes from an adult in good health.

This clone is a singleton in its sample. The chain links TRBV12-3 or TRBV12-4 to TRBJ1-2, with a weak D call TRBD1 (6 bases). The CDR3 is made up of 12 amino acids. V was pared by 11 bases and J by 0 bases, with 10 bases between. CDR3 protein: CAAGDTNYGYTF. In DNA, the CDR3 is TGTGCCGCGGGGGACACTAACTATGGCTACACCTTC.

This chain links TRBV5-6 with TRBJ2-2; TRBD1 matches 10 bases. The J segment lost 7 bases and the V segment lost 3 bases, leaving 6 bases of the junction unmatched. CDR3 size: 15 residues. Germline V gives CDR1 SGHDT, CDR2 YYEEEE. CDR3 sequence: CASSWGTGVVGELFF. CDR3 sequence (DNA): TGTGCCAGCAGCTGGGGGACAGGGGTGGTCGGGGAGCTGTTTTTT.

The chain uses TRBV6-5 and TRBJ1-2, with TRBD1 identical over 7 bases. The length of the CDR3 is 13 residues. The V gene's germline CDR1 is MNHEY and CDR2 SVGAGI. Trimming took 4 bases from V and 4 from J; bases not matched to a gene: 3. CDR3 sequence: CASSSGTVYGYTF. CDR3 nucleotides: TGTGCCAGCAGTTCCGGGACAGTCTATGGCTACACCTTC.

The CDR3 region is CASSYETRRQETQYF. The CDR3 DNA is TGTGCCAGCAGCTATGAGACTAGGAGACAAGAGACCCAGTACTTC. This sequence joins TRBV7-9 and TRBJ2-5, with D possibly being TRBD2 (6 bases). The CDR3 sequence is 15 residues long. The germline V gene encodes CDR1 SEHNR and CDR2 FQNEAQ (reference sequence). With 4 bases removed from V and 2 bases from J, the gap between germline ends came to 14 bases.

This clone has more than one count but fewer than ten. The rearrangement links TRBV28 to TRBJ1-4, with D tentatively TRBD1 (5 bases). This CDR3 comprises 12 residues. V lost 6 bases and J lost 13, with 15 bases in between. Germline V gene data show CDR1 as MDHEN and CDR2 as SYDVKM. The chain's CDR3 is CASRPLAGTLFF. The CDR3 DNA is TGTGCCAGCAGGCCGTTAGCCGGGACACTGTTTTTT. Filled out from reference TRBV28 and TRBJ1-4, the complete variable domain reads DVKVTQSSRYLVKRTGEKVFLECVQDMDHENMFWYRQDPGLGLRLIYFSYDVKMKEKGDIPEGYSVSREKKERFSLILESASTNQTSMYLCASRPLAGTLFFGSGTQLSVL.

V is TRBV19 and J is TRBJ2-3, with 7 bases lining up with TRBD2. Germline trimming cut 7 bases from V and 8 bases from J; bases unmatched to any gene: 21. Germline V gene lookup returns CDR1 LNHDA and CDR2 SQIVND (reference sequence). The CDR3 contains 17 residues. The chain's CDR3 is CASTPSRGGFGGSTQYF. CDR3 in DNA: TGTGCCAGTACCCCGTCGAGGGGAGGGTTTGGCGGGAGTACGCAGTATTTT.

The chain has TRBV6-6 and TRBJ2-3; D unclear. V gave up 6 bases and J gave up 6 bases, with 19 bases separating them. The CDR3 totals 15 residues. The germline CDR1 and CDR2 sequences are MNHNY and SVGAGI (reference sequence). The CDR3 reads CASSRPDILQDTQYF. DNA for the CDR3: TGTGCCAGCAGCCGACCCGACATCTTACAGGATACGCAGTATTTT.

This clone occurred a few times. The chain employs TRBV7-2 and TRBJ1-2; no clear D gene. Looked up from germline, CDR1 is SGHTA and CDR2 is FQGNSA. The ends were cut back, 2 bases at V and 13 bases at J, with 14 bases in the middle. The CDR3 contains 12 residues. The CDR3 DNA is TGTGCCAGCAGCTTAAACGCGGGCGGGTGCACCTTC. Translation: CASSLNAGGCTF. The variable domain in full, with the rest retrieved from reference TRBV7-2 and TRBJ1-2, is GAGVSQSPSNKVTEKGKDVELRCDPISGHTALYWYRQSLGQGLEFLIYFQGNSAPDKSGLPSDRFSAERTGGSVSTLTIQRTQQEDSAVYLCASSLNAGGCTFGSGTRLTVV.

V and J are TRBV9 and TRBJ2-2, with 11 positions matching TRBD2. This CDR3 has 17 amino acids. The ends lost 3 bases at V and 2 bases at J; junction bases unmatched: 6. Germline V gives CDR1 SGDLS, CDR2 YYNGEE. CDR3 residues: CASSASGLAENTGELFF. In DNA, the CDR3 is TGTGCCAGCAGCGCCTCGGGACTAGCGGAAAACACCGGGGAGCTGTTTTTT.

CDR3 nucleotide sequence: TGTGCCATCAGCCTGTCCGCTTGGGACACTGAAGCTTTCTTT. Its protein product is CAISLSAWDTEAFF. The chain joins TRBV10-3 to TRBJ1-1; unclear D gene. Germline CDR1 reads ENHRY; CDR2 reads SYGVKD. Trimming cost V 6 bases and J 3 bases, with 14 bases left between them. The CDR3 runs to 14 residues.

The rearrangement uses TRBV7-2 and TRBJ2-7; TRBD2 might be the D (6 bases). Germline V lookup: CDR1 SGHTA, CDR2 FQGNSA. Trimming took off 1 base at V and 5 bases at J, with 15 bases between the two ends. The CDR3 length is 15 residues. CDR3 coding DNA: TGTGCCAGCAGCTTAGAGAGGGAGGCCCTGGACGAGCAGTACTTC. The encoded protein is CASSLEREALDEQYF.

The V and J genes are TRBV11-3 and TRBJ1-2; D remains ambiguous. The CDR3 covers 20 residues. V was shortened by 2 bases and J by 0 bases, with 25 bases between the two germline ends. Germline CDR1 and CDR2: SGHNT and YENEEA. The DNA for the CDR3 is TGTGCCAGCAGCTTAAGAGTAAAGCGGCCAGACCCTTTAGCTAACTATGGCTACACCTTC. Translated, it gives CASSLRVKRPDPLANYGYTF.

The chain recombines TRBV7-3 with TRBJ2-7; TRBD1 matches at 9 bases. This CDR3 has 15 residues. CDR1 and CDR2 from the germline V gene are SGHTA and FQGTGA. V was pared by 2 bases and J by 3 bases, with 5 bases of the junction left unmatched. The CDR3 is CASSLSGQGNYEQYF. The CDR3 bases are TGTGCCAGCAGCTTATCGGGACAGGGTAACTACGAGCAGTACTTC.

V is TRBV29-1 and J is TRBJ2-7; TRBD1 matches at 7 bases. V trimming: 3 bases; J trimming: 3 bases; junction bases outside the gene matches: 11. CDR3 size: 15 residues. Germline-derived CDR1 and CDR2 are SQVTM and ANQGSEA. CDR3 sequence reads: CSVESPSQGNYEQYF. CDR3 DNA: TGCAGCGTTGAGTCCCCCTCACAGGGGAACTACGAGCAGTACTTC.

V is TRBV5-5 and J is TRBJ2-1; a possible D gene is TRBD2 (6 bases). The CDR3 contains 16 residues. The germline gives CDR1 SGHKS, CDR2 YYEKEE (reference sequence). Trimming left V 4 bases short and J 0 bases short, with 14 bases between. Written as DNA, the CDR3 is TGTGCCAGCAGCCCCCTCCGGGGGAGCTCCTACAATGAGCAGTTCTTC. It is translated as CASSPLRGSSYNEQFF. Filled out from reference TRBV5-5 and TRBJ2-1, the complete variable domain reads DAGVTQSPTHLIKTRGQQVTLRCSPISGHKSVSWYQQVLGQGPQFIFQYYEKEERGRGNFPDRFSARQFPNYSSELNVNALLLGDSALYLCASSPLRGSSYNEQFFGPGTRLTVL.

This rearrangement joins TRBV9 to TRBJ1-2, with a possible D match to TRBD1 (5 bases). V lost 3 bases, J lost 2 bases, and 14 bases lay in between. Germline V CDR1 and CDR2: SGDLS, YYNGEE. The CDR3 consists of 15 residues. The CDR3, as DNA: TGTGCCAGCAGCGCCCTCGGTGGGGCCAACTATGGCTACACCTTC. Protein: CASSALGGANYGYTF.

The gene calls are TRBV19 and TRBJ2-5; D not resolved. Trimming cost V 5 bases and J 1 base, with 5 bases left between them. The CDR3 has 12 residues. The germline gives CDR1 LNHDA, CDR2 SQIVND (reference sequence). In DNA form, the CDR3 reads TGTGCCAGTAGTCTAGTCCAAGAGACCCAGTACTTC. Protein sequence: CASSLVQETQYF. Complete variable domain (other parts from reference TRBV19 and TRBJ2-5): DGGITQSPKYLFRKEGQNVTLSCEQNLNHDAMYWYRQDPGQGLRLIYYSQIVNDFQKGDIAEGYSVSREKKESFPLTVTSAQKNPTAFYLCASSLVQETQYFGPGTRLLVL.

The gene calls are TRBV30 and TRBJ1-3; TRBD1 is a possible D gene (5 bases). Trimming left V 1 base short and J 1 base short, with 8 bases between. This CDR3 is 14 amino acids long. CDR1 is GTSNPN and CDR2 is SVGIG in the germline V gene (reference sequence). CDR3 loop: CAWSAGQSGNTIYF. CDR3 sequence (DNA): TGTGCCTGGAGTGCGGGGCAGTCTGGAAACACCATATATTTT.

The chain combines TRBV30 with TRBJ2-3; 9 bases are a match to TRBD1. Losses at the gene ends were 5 bases for V and 3 bases for J; bases not matched to a gene: 6. This CDR3 spans 14 amino acids. From germline, CDR1 is GTSNPN and CDR2 SVGIG (reference sequence). CDR3 amino acids: CAWETGGWTDTQYF. Here the CDR3 DNA reads TGTGCCTGGGAGACAGGGGGTTGGACAGATACGCAGTATTTT.

The genes are TRBV5-1 and TRBJ2-2; D is unresolved. Trimming pared 0 bases from V and 9 bases from J, leaving 6 bases between. Germline V gene lookup returns CDR1 SGHRS and CDR2 YFSETQ. The CDR3 covers 12 residues. CDR3 DNA: TGCGCCAGCAGCTTGGAGGGCAGGGAGCTGTTTTTT. Its translation is CASSLEGRELFF.

The chain links TRBV6-2 or TRBV6-3 to TRBJ1-2; D remains ambiguous. The germline V gene encodes CDR1 MNHEY and CDR2 SVGEGT. This CDR3 region has 14 residues. Trimming took 3 bases from V and 2 from J, leaving 10 bases between them. The CDR3 region is CASSYRAGNYGYTF. CDR3 in DNA: TGTGCCAGCAGTTATCGGGCAGGAAACTATGGCTACACCTTC.

This clone was found a few times. This sequence joins TRBV5-6 and TRBJ1-2, with 9 bases fitting TRBD1. In germline, CDR1 is SGHDT, CDR2 YYEEEE. After removal of 0 bases from V and 4 bases from J, the junction contained 4 bases not matched to a gene. CDR3 length: 15 residues. The CDR3 nucleotides are TGTGCCAGCAGCTTGGCGGACAGGGGAAGCTATGGCTACACCTTC. Its protein is CASSLADRGSYGYTF.

V gene TRBV10-3 combines with J gene TRBJ1-5, with 7 positions matching TRBD1. With V trimmed by 0 bases and J by 2 bases, 4 bases remained unmatched. CDR3 size: 16 residues. Germline CDR1 ENHRY, CDR2 SYGVKD. The CDR3 bases are TGTGCCATCAGTGAGTCGACAACAGGGGGCAATCAGCCCCAGCATTTT. It specifies CAISESTTGGNQPQHF.

The rearrangement links TRBV11-2 to TRBJ2-1; D possibly corresponds to TRBD1 (5 bases). V was pared by 9 bases and J by 0 bases, with 12 bases between. The CDR3 loop spans 14 amino acids. Germline-derived CDR1 and CDR2 are SGHAT and FQNNGV. This CDR3 reads CASKLDNSYNEQFF. Written as DNA, the CDR3 is TGTGCCAGTAAACTGGACAACTCCTACAATGAGCAGTTCTTC.

V is TRBV27 and J is TRBJ2-7; TRBD2 matches 13 bases. The CDR3 is made up of 16 amino acids. CDR1 is MNHEY and CDR2 is SMNVEV in the germline V gene (reference sequence). The J segment lost 6 bases and the V segment lost 5 bases, leaving 10 bases of the junction unmatched. The CDR3 DNA is TGTGCCAGCAGTGCCCCCGGGACTAGCGGGATAGGCGAGCAGTACTTC. It codes for CASSAPGTSGIGEQYF.